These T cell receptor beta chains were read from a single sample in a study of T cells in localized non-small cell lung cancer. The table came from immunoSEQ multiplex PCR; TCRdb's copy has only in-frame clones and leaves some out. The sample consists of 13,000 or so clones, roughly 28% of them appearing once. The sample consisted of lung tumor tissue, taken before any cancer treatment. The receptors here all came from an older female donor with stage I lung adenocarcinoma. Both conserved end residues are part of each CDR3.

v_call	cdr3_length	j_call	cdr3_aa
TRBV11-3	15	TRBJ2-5	CASSPGLSPQETQYF
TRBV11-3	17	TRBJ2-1	CASSPGLADYSYNEQFF
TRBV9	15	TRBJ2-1	CASSRRDGSYNEQFF
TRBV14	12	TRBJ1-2	CASSPTGYGYTF
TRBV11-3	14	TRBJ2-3	CASSLMLSTDTQYF
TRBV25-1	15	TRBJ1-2	CASSDNRPSWGGYTF
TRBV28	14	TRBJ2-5	CASSFGLGGETQYF
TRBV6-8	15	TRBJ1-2	CASSAPQGHDYGYTF
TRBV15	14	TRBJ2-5	CATSGEWGGETQYF
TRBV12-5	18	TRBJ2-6	CASGFPSRHFSGANVLTF
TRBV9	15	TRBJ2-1	CASSPGQGHLNEQFF
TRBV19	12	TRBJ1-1	CASSWTATEAFF
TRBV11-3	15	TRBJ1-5	CASSLDRISNQPQHF
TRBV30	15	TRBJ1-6	CAWSSQSLGNSPLHF
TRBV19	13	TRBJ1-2	CASSSGGRYGYTF
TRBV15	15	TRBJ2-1	CATSISESSYNEQFF
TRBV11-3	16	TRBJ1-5	CASSSLDGYSNQPQHF
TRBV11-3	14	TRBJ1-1	CASSSLGGAGQAFF
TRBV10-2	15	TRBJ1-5	CASRGQGASVGPQHF
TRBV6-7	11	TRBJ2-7	CASSTRNEQYF
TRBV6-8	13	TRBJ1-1	CASRGSGSGWAFF
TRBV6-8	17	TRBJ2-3	CASSLNGPTASTDTQYF
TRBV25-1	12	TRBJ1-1	CASTQGLGEAFF
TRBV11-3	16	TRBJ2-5	CASSFTSGRAGETQYF
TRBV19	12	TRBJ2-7	CASSIREGEQYF
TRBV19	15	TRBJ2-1	CATAGGGGLRNEQFF
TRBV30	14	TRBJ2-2	CAWRGDRGTGELFF
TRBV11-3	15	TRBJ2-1	CASSAGASGGREQFF
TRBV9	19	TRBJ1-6	CASRHRDRGFSSYNSPLHF
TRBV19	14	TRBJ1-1	CASSRQAGNTEAFF
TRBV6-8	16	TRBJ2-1	CASRYLTGLADNEQFF
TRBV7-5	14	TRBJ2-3	CASSLDSGRDTQYF
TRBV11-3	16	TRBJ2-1	CASSLDPGQGGGEQFF
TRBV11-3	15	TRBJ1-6	CASSLGRSGNSPLHF
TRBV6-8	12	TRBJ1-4	CASRRWDEKLFF
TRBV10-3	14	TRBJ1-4	CAISESSDHEKLFF
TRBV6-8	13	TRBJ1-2	CASSSRATYGYTF
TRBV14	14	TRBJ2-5	CASSQTRREDTQYF
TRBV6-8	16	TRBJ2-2	CASSYGLGGFGGELFF
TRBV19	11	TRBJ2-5	CASRAGETQYF
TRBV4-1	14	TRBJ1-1	CASSQREVNTEAFF
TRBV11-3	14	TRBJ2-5	CASSLQPGGETQYF
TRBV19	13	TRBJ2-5	CASSIDQVETQYF
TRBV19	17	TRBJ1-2	CASSHGRTGLLVSGYTF